The next 29 T cell receptor beta chains were all read from a single sample in a study of response to subunit inactivated influenza vaccine. TCRdb ran MiXCR on the RT-PCR reads and lists one entry per CDR3 protein. This repertoire shows just under 550,000 distinct CDR3 sequences, approximately 24% found once; its top ten account for around 2.8%. This sample was shared with a second study, whose subject was T cells expressing NK-cell markers. That investigation notes: For TCR beta, cDNA was produced by 5'RACE template switching with UMIs.

The sample here was CD4+ T cells sorted from PBMCs, taken 11 to 12 days after vaccination. The receptors here all came from a man aged 45-60 years who received an inactivated influenza vaccine.

This clonotype occurred a few times. The gene calls are TRBV7-8 and TRBJ2-7; no clear D gene. Germline values: CDR1 SGHVS, CDR2 FQNEAQ. This CDR3 region has 14 residues. The V end was cut by 2 bases, the J end by 4 bases, with 12 bases between. This CDR3 reads CASSLKPRPYEQYF. The DNA of the CDR3 is TGTGCCAGCAGCTTAAAACCCCGTCCTTACGAGCAGTACTTC.

The chain combines TRBV10-3 with TRBJ2-1; 8 bases are a match to TRBD2. In germline, CDR1 is ENHRY, CDR2 SYGVKD. The J segment lost 5 bases and the V segment lost 10 bases, leaving 7 bases of the junction unmatched. The length of the CDR3 is 13 residues. CDR3 amino acids: CATSGLVDNEQFF. The CDR3 DNA follows: TGTGCCACCTCGGGACTAGTGGACAATGAGCAGTTCTTC.

V is TRBV20-1 and J is TRBJ2-1; D uncertain. CDR1 is DFQATT, CDR2 SNEGSKA, per germline (reference sequence). This CDR3 region has 11 residues. Trimming stripped 2 bases from V and 6 bases from J, with 5 bases between. For the CDR3, the DNA is TGCAGTGCTAGAAATGTCAATGAGCAGTTCTTC. Protein: CSARNVNEQFF.

This chain links TRBV7-2 with TRBJ1-4, with 10 positions matching TRBD1. CDR3 length: 14 amino acids. From germline, CDR1 is SGHTA and CDR2 FQGNSA. With V trimmed by 4 bases and J by 5 bases, 1 base remained unmatched. CDR3 sequence: CASSWTGGNEKLFF. In nucleotides, the CDR3 is TGTGCCAGCAGCTGGACAGGGGGGAATGAAAAACTGTTTTTT. The full variable domain, its missing parts supplied by reference TRBV7-2 and TRBJ1-4, is GAGVSQSPSNKVTEKGKDVELRCDPISGHTALYWYRQSLGQGLEFLIYFQGNSAPDKSGLPSDRFSAERTGGSVSTLTIQRTQQEDSAVYLCASSWTGGNEKLFFGSGTQLSVL.

The V call is TRBV5-1, the J call TRBJ2-3, with D possibly matching TRBD2 (6 bases). Per the germline V gene, CDR1 is SGHRS and CDR2 is YFSETQ. This CDR3 is built from 15 residues. V dropped 7 bases and J dropped 3 bases, with 18 bases sitting between them. The DNA for the CDR3 is TGCGCCAGCGGTCCTTCCGGGGGTTGGACAGATACGCAGTATTTT. This translates into CASGPSGGWTDTQYF.

V is TRBV4-1 and J is TRBJ2-1; 10 bases agree with TRBD2. From germline, CDR1 is MGHRA and CDR2 YSYEKL. The CDR3 is 17 residues long. V lost 4 bases to trimming and J lost 8 bases; unmatched junction nucleotides: 14. The CDR3 DNA is TGCGCCAGCAGCCTCATTAGTAGCGGGGGGCCAGGGGATGAGCAGTTCTTC. This gives the protein CASSLISSGGPGDEQFF.

V gene TRBV6-1 combines with J gene TRBJ2-3, with 10 bases aligning to TRBD1. The germline gives CDR1 MNHNS, CDR2 SASEGT. V gave up 4 bases and J gave up 11 bases; unmatched junction bases: 15. The CDR3 spans 16 residues. The CDR3 reads CASSVVPGQGKVRQYF. CDR3 nucleotide sequence: TGTGCCAGCAGTGTTGTCCCGGGACAGGGGAAGGTGAGGCAGTATTTT.

The chain recombines TRBV28 with TRBJ1-2, with 9 positions matching TRBD1. Trimming removed 6 bases from V and 7 bases from J; junction bases left unmatched: 15. The length of the CDR3 is 16 residues. Germline CDR1 reads MDHEN; CDR2 reads SYDVKM. The DNA of the CDR3 is TGTGCCAGCAGAGAGACCGGGACAGGGTTCTTCTTTGGCTACACCTTC. Encoded protein: CASRETGTGFFFGYTF.

The V gene is TRBV5-1, the J gene TRBJ2-7; unclear D gene. Germline values: CDR1 SGHRS, CDR2 YFSETQ. CDR3 size: 13 residues. V was trimmed by 0 bases and J by 8 bases, leaving 12 bases between them. In DNA, the CDR3 is TGCGCCAGCAGCTTGGGCCACTCCCCCCAGCAGTACTTC. It translates to CASSLGHSPQQYF.

Only a few counts were recorded for this clonotype. The rearrangement joins TRBV20-1 to TRBJ1-6, with 7 bases fitting TRBD1. The CDR3 is made up of 13 amino acids. Germline loops: CDR1 DFQATT, CDR2 SNEGSKA (reference sequence). V lost 4 bases, J lost 6 bases, and 3 bases stayed unmatched. The CDR3 spells CSATGTANSPLHF. The CDR3 coding sequence is TGCAGTGCTACCGGGACAGCTAATTCACCCCTCCACTTT.

This clonotype was detected a few times. The gene calls are TRBV29-1 and TRBJ2-1, with TRBD2 identical over 12 bases. CDR3 length: 15 amino acids. The germline V gene has CDR1 SQVTM and CDR2 ANQGSEA. The V gene end was trimmed by 3 bases and the J gene end by 8 bases; junction bases not matched to a gene: 8. The CDR3 nucleotides read TGCAGCGTTGAGCGTAGGACTAGCGGGATGGATGAGCAGTTCTTC. It encodes CSVERRTSGMDEQFF.

This clonotype came up a few times. The V gene is TRBV29-1, the J gene TRBJ2-5; D remains ambiguous. The CDR3 covers 13 residues. Trimming pared 0 bases from V and 4 bases from J, leaving 9 bases between. Germline V gene data show CDR1 as SQVTM and CDR2 as ANQGSEA. The CDR3 DNA sequence: TGCAGCGTTGAAGAAGCAGGAGCAGAGACCCAGTACTTC. It codes for CSVEEAGAETQYF.

This clonotype was recorded only once. The chain employs TRBV20-1 and TRBJ2-3; D call uncertain. V gave up 3 bases and J gave up 0 bases, with 10 bases separating them. CDR1 and CDR2 (germline): DFQATT, SNEGSKA (reference sequence). This CDR3 has 14 amino acids. The CDR3 sequence is CSASERLSTDTQYF. The CDR3 DNA reads TGCAGTGCTAGTGAGCGTCTAAGCACAGATACGCAGTATTTT.

Only a few counts were recorded for this clonotype. The chain links TRBV29-1 to TRBJ2-7; tentatively, D is TRBD1 or TRBD2 (5 bases each). Germline loops: CDR1 SQVTM, CDR2 ANQGSEA. This CDR3 has 12 amino acids. V lost 5 bases and J 4 bases, leaving 12 bases between the germline ends. In nucleotides, the CDR3 is TGCAGCGTTCGCGCAGGGAGTTACGAGCAGTACTTC. Protein product: CSVRAGSYEQYF.

This clonotype occurred a few times. The chain joins TRBV10-3 to TRBJ2-7; tentative D call: TRBD1 (8 bases). The ends were cut back, 10 bases at V and 0 bases at J, with 16 bases in the middle. The CDR3 is made up of 14 amino acids. The V gene's germline CDR1 is ENHRY and CDR2 SYGVKD. The CDR3 DNA reads as TGTGCCACAACAGGGGGGGTTCTCTCCTACGAGCAGTACTTC. As protein: CATTGGVLSYEQYF.

This clonotype was picked up a small number of times. V usage is TRBV20-1 and J usage is TRBJ1-1; no reliable D call. With 1 base removed from V and 12 bases from J, the gap between germline ends came to 18 bases. CDR1 and CDR2 from the germline V gene are DFQATT and SNEGSKA (reference sequence). This CDR3 spans 13 amino acids. The CDR3 region is CSARGAARLFTFF. The CDR3 bases are TGCAGTGCTAGAGGGGCAGCCCGGCTTTTTACTTTCTTT.

A few counts support this clonotype. The genes are TRBV7-3 and TRBJ1-6; D may be TRBD1 (6 bases). From germline, CDR1 is SGHTA and CDR2 FQGTGA. The CDR3 spans 16 residues. The V gene lost 1 base and the J gene lost 6 bases, with 13 bases spanning the gap. The CDR3 DNA is TGTGCCAGCAGCTTAATGGGGGCCCTGAGTAATTCACCCCTCCACTTT. Residues: CASSLMGALSNSPLHF.

This clonotype came up a few times. This chain connects TRBV2 to TRBJ2-7, with a possible D match to TRBD1 (5 bases). The CDR3 length is 11 residues. The germline V gene encodes CDR1 SNHLY and CDR2 FYNNEI. Trimming stripped 5 bases from V and 5 bases from J, with 7 bases between. DNA of the CDR3: TGTGCCAGCAGTTACAGGAACGAGCAGTACTTC. Translating it yields CASSYRNEQYF. Full variable domain (outside the CDR3, taken from reference TRBV2 and TRBJ2-7): EPEVTQTPSHQVTQMGQEVILRCVPISNHLYFYWYRQILGQKVEFLVSFYNNEISEKSEIFDDQFSVERPDGSNFTLKIRSTKLEDSAMYFCASSYRNEQYFGPGTRLTVT.

This chain uses TRBV5-5 with TRBJ2-2, with D perhaps given as TRBD1 or TRBD2 (5 bases each). V lost 7 bases, J lost 4 bases, and 14 bases lay in between. The CDR3 has 14 amino acids. Germline assignment: CDR1 SGHKS and CDR2 YYEKEE (reference sequence). The CDR3 loop is CASHRRSSTGELFF. The CDR3 coding sequence is TGTGCCAGCCACAGGAGGTCCTCCACCGGGGAGCTGTTTTTT.

The chain couples TRBV25-1 to TRBJ2-5; the match to TRBD2 covers 9 bases. Per germline, CDR1 MGHDK and CDR2 SYGVNS. This CDR3 has 14 amino acids. The trim removed 5 bases at V and 7 bases at J, leaving 8 bases unmatched. The CDR3 loop is CASSPTSGFGTQYF. The CDR3 region has the DNA TGTGCCAGCAGTCCTACTAGCGGGTTCGGGACCCAGTACTTC.

The rearrangement uses TRBV28 and TRBJ2-5; 9 nucleotides agree with TRBD1. Trimming at V came to 5 bases and at J to 7 bases, leaving 8 bases not matched to a gene. Per germline, CDR1 MDHEN and CDR2 SYDVKM. The CDR3 is 14 amino acids. CDR3: CASSNRDRERTQYF. Here the CDR3 DNA reads TGTGCCAGCAGTAACCGGGACAGGGAAAGGACCCAGTACTTC.

The J gene is TRBJ2-3, the V gene TRBV3-1; 7 bases agree with TRBD1. Trimming at V came to 4 bases and at J to 2 bases, leaving 6 bases not matched to a gene. CDR1 is LGHDT and CDR2 is YNNKEL in the germline V gene (reference sequence). The CDR3 extends over 15 amino acids. The CDR3 DNA reads as TGTGCCAGCAGCCTAGGTGGGACAGTCACAGATACGCAGTATTTT. It codes for CASSLGGTVTDTQYF.

The chain employs TRBV2 and TRBJ1-2; 7 bases are shared with TRBD1. The germline V gene encodes CDR1 SNHLY and CDR2 FYNNEI. V lost 4 bases, J lost 4 bases, and 3 bases stayed unmatched. The CDR3 sequence is 13 residues long. CDR3 amino acids: CASSGDSRYGYTF. For the CDR3, the DNA is TGTGCCAGCAGTGGGGACAGTCGCTATGGCTACACCTTC.

A few counts support this clonotype. The V gene is TRBV12-3 or TRBV12-4, the J gene TRBJ2-7; 7 nucleotides align to TRBD1. The length of the CDR3 is 16 residues. With V trimmed by 2 bases and J by 3 bases, 10 bases remained unmatched. In DNA form, the CDR3 reads TGTGCCAGCAGTTTACCAGCCGCGACAGGGCGCTACGAGCAGTACTTC. Protein product: CASSLPAATGRYEQYF.

The chain is built from TRBV7-2 and TRBJ2-1; 12 bases fit TRBD1. The CDR3 runs to 14 residues. Germline V gives CDR1 SGHTA, CDR2 FQGNSA. With 5 bases clipped from V and 9 bases from J, the junction kept 5 bases outside the gene matches. CDR3 in amino acids: CASSPGTGGFEQFF. In DNA, the CDR3 is TGTGCCAGCAGCCCCGGGACAGGGGGCTTTGAGCAGTTCTTC.

This clonotype has just a few counts. V and J are TRBV9 and TRBJ1-2; D gene ambiguous. The CDR3 runs to 13 residues. Germline CDR1 is SGDLS and CDR2 is YYNGEE. The V end lost 3 bases, the J end lost 1 base, and 7 bases lay between the germline ends. This chain's CDR3 is CASSEALNYGYTF. CDR3 bases: TGTGCCAGCAGCGAGGCCCTTAACTATGGCTACACCTTC.

This clonotype was seen only a few times. The chain links TRBV29-1 to TRBJ2-7; no reliable D call. This CDR3 has 15 amino acids. Trimming shortened V by 1 base and J by 2 bases, and 15 bases separated the two germline ends. Germline assignment: CDR1 SQVTM and CDR2 ANQGSEA. The DNA of the CDR3 is TGCAGCGTTGAAGCAGGCGACCGACCCACCTACGAGCAGTACTTC. Translated, it gives CSVEAGDRPTYEQYF.

The chain uses TRBV3-1 and TRBJ2-1; 9 nucleotides align to TRBD2. Trimming at V came to 4 bases and at J to 4 bases, leaving 5 bases not matched to a gene. The CDR3 spans 15 residues. Germline V gives CDR1 LGHDT, CDR2 YNNKEL (reference sequence). The CDR3 loop reads CASSRASGVYNEQFF. The CDR3 nucleotides are TGTGCCAGCAGCCGGGCTAGCGGGGTATACAATGAGCAGTTCTTC.

This chain joins TRBV3-1 and TRBJ2-3, with 8 positions matching TRBD2. CDR1 LGHDT and CDR2 YNNKEL come from the germline V gene (reference sequence). J gave up 2 bases and V 1 base, and 11 bases lay outside the gene matches. This CDR3 comprises 18 residues. The CDR3 DNA reads TGTGCCAGCAGCCAAGTCTACGGAGCGGGGGCCTTCACAGATACGCAGTATTTT. Translating it yields CASSQVYGAGAFTDTQYF.